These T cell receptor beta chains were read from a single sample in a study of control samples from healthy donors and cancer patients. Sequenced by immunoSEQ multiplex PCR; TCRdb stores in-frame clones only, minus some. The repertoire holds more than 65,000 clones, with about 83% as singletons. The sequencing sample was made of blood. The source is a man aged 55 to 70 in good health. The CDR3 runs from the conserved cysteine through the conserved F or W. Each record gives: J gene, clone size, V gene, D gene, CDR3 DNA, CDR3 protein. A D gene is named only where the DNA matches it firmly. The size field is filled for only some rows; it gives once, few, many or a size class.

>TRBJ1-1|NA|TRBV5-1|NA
TGCGCCAGCAGCTCTTTGGCGTCGGCCATGAACACTGAAGCTTTCTTT
CASSSLASAMNTEAFF
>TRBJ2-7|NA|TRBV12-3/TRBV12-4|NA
TGTGCCAGCAGTCAAGGGTTCCCACGGTACTTC
CASSQGFPRYF
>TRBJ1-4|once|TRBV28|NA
TGTGCCAGCAGTTTGGTTTCTATTGGACGGAAACTTTTT
CASSLVSIGRKLF
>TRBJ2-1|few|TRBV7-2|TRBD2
TGTGCCAGCAGCTTCTTCTCTGGCGGGAGGGGCAATGAGCAGTTCTTC
CASSFFSGGRGNEQFF
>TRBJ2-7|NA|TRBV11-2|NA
TGTGCCAGCAGCTTAGGCCAGCGGGCCTCCTACGAGCAGTACTTC
CASSLGQRASYEQYF
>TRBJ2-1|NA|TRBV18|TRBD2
TGTGCCAGCTCAGCTAGCGGACTCTACAATGAGCAGTTCTTC
CASSASGLYNEQFF
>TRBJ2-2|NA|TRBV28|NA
TGTGCCAGCAGTTTGGGACCTACCGGGGAGCTGTTTTTT
CASSLGPTGELFF
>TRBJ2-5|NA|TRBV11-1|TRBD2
TGTGCCAGCAGCTTAGTCGGGGGGGAAGAGACCCAGTACTTC
CASSLVGGEETQYF
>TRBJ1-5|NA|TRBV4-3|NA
TGCGCCAGCAGCCAAGTTGAACGCGATCAGCCCCAGCATTTT
CASSQVERDQPQHF
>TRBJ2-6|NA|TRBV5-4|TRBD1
TGTGCCAGCAGCCTCCCTCCGGGGACAGGGGGCTCTGGGGCCAACGTCCTGACTTTC
CASSLPPGTGGSGANVLTF
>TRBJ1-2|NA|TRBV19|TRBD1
TGTGCCAGTACCCAAGGGACAGGGTCGTATGGCTACACCTTC
CASTQGTGSYGYTF
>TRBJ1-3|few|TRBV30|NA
TGTGCCTGGAGTGTACTGGGTTTAATGGGAGGAAACACCATATATTTT
CAWSVLGLMGGNTIYF
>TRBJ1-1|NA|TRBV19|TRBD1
TGTGCCAGTAGTCCCGAGCAGGGGGCTGGGACTGAAGCTTTCTTT
CASSPEQGAGTEAFF
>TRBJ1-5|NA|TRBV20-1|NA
TGCAGTGCTAGACGGGGGCAGCCCCAGCATTTT
CSARRGQPQHF
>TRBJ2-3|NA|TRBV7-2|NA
TGTGCCAGCAGCTTAGCTGGAGGGGTTGGAGATACGCAGTATTTT
CASSLAGGVGDTQYF
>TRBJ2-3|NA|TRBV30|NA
TGTGCCTGGACAGGAGCAGATACGCAGTATTTT
CAWTGADTQYF
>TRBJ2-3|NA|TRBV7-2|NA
TGTGCCAGCAGCTTAGCGGCTTATACAGATACGCAGTATTTT
CASSLAAYTDTQYF
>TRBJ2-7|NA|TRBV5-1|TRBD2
TGCGCCAGCAGCTTCGCGGGAGGGCGTGGCGAGCAGTACTTC
CASSFAGGRGEQYF